One sample yielded the 29 T cell receptor beta chains listed below, sequenced in a study of type 1 regulatory T cells. TCRdb reanalysed the reads using MiXCR and keeps one entry per CDR3 protein. The table includes approximately 97,000 distinct CDR3 sequences, 25% to 40% detected once. The sequenced material came from CD4+ T cells, either the whole sample or a sorted fraction (not recorded which). The receptor source for this set is a human donor in good health.

The V call is TRBV7-2, the J call TRBJ2-7; a weak D match, TRBD1 (6 bases). V lost 0 bases, J lost 2 bases, and 14 bases lay in between. Germline CDR1 and CDR2: SGHTA and FQGNSA. The CDR3 runs to 16 residues. The CDR3, as DNA: TGTGCCAGCAGCTTAGCGGGGGCTATTTCAGCCTACGAGCAGTACTTC. Protein product: CASSLAGAISAYEQYF.

This clonotype has more than one count but fewer than ten. V and J are TRBV12-3 or TRBV12-4 and TRBJ1-1; maybe TRBD1 (5 bases). The CDR3 contains 14 residues. The ends were cut back, 3 bases at V and 4 bases at J, with 12 bases in the middle. The CDR3 bases are TGTGCCAGCAGTTTTAAGGGGCCTGGCACTGAAGCTTTCTTT. It translates to CASSFKGPGTEAFF.

The chain links TRBV5-1 to TRBJ2-1; TRBD2 matches 9 bases. The CDR3 extends over 17 amino acids. V lost 4 bases and J lost 6; bases outside the gene matches: 14. Germline V gene sequence: CDR1 SGHRS, CDR2 YFSETQ. In DNA form, the CDR3 reads TGCGCCAGCAGCGAAGTCGGGACTAGCAATCTCGGCAATGAGCAGTTCTTC. Protein product: CASSEVGTSNLGNEQFF.

The chain combines TRBV29-1 with TRBJ2-7; 8 bases match TRBD1. The V segment lost 5 bases and the J segment 2 bases; nucleotides outside the gene matches: 5. Germline lookup yields CDR1 SQVTM and CDR2 ANQGSEA. This CDR3 contains 13 residues. DNA for the CDR3: TGCAGCGTTTTTGGGACAGGCCCCTACGAGCAGTACTTC. Protein product: CSVFGTGPYEQYF.

J is TRBJ2-4 and V is TRBV7-9, with D unresolved. This CDR3 region has 12 residues. CDR1 and CDR2 (germline): SEHNR, FQNEAQ (reference sequence). The ends were cut back, 6 bases at V and 3 bases at J, with 6 bases in the middle. CDR3 residues: CASSQDKNIQYF. The DNA for the CDR3 is TGTGCCAGCAGTCAGGACAAAAACATTCAGTACTTC. Full variable domain (missing parts from reference TRBV7-9 and TRBJ2-4): DTGVSQNPRHKITKRGQNVTFRCDPISEHNRLYWYRQTLGQGPEFLTYFQNEAQLEKSRLLSDRFSAERPKGSFSTLEIQRTEQGDSAMYLCASSQDKNIQYFGAGTRLSVL.

The chain uses TRBV5-4 and TRBJ2-2, with 8 positions matching TRBD2. The CDR3 runs 16 residues. V lost 0 bases to trimming and J lost 3 bases; unmatched junction nucleotides: 4. Germline V lookup: CDR1 SGHNT, CDR2 YYREEE (reference sequence). Written as DNA, the CDR3 is TGTGCCAGCAGCTTGGGGGGCGGGAGGCACACCGGGGAGCTGTTTTTT. Translating it yields CASSLGGGRHTGELFF.

The genes are TRBV6-1 and TRBJ1-1; 7 bases align to TRBD1. CDR3 length: 13 amino acids. Germline CDR1 and CDR2: MNHNS and SASEGT. With 4 bases clipped from V and 7 bases from J, the junction kept 6 bases outside the gene matches. For the CDR3, the DNA is TGTGCCAGCAGTGCCGCCGGGACAGTTGAAGCTTTCTTT. It translates to CASSAAGTVEAFF.

The chain links TRBV14 to TRBJ2-1; TRBD1 matches at 10 bases. Germline V CDR1 and CDR2: SGHDN, FVKESK. This CDR3 has 14 residues. After removal of 4 bases from V and 6 bases from J, the junction contained 3 bases not matched to a gene. CDR3 residues: CASSRDRGGNEQFF. The CDR3 nucleotides read TGTGCCAGCAGCCGGGACAGGGGCGGCAATGAGCAGTTCTTC. The variable domain in full, completed from reference TRBV14 and TRBJ2-1, reads EAGVTQFPSHSVIEKGQTVTLRCDPISGHDNLYWYRRVMGKEIKFLLHFVKESKQDESGMPNNRFLAERTGGTYSTLKVQPAELEDSGVYFCASSRDRGGNEQFFGPGTRLTVL.

A single count supports this clonotype. The V gene is TRBV6-5, the J gene TRBJ1-1; D ambiguous. The CDR3 totals 14 residues. The germline gives CDR1 MNHEY, CDR2 SVGAGI. The germline V and J ends were trimmed by 2 bases and 5 bases, with 12 bases remaining between them. CDR3 DNA sequence: TGTGCCAGCAGTTACGAGGGTGCACGTACTGAAGCTTTCTTT. Its translation: CASSYEGARTEAFF.

This clonotype was found once. At one of its ends the junction is not consistent with the germline gene, which may arise from a read error. The chain carries TRBV20-1 and TRBJ2-1; no clear D. Germline assignment: CDR1 DFQATT and CDR2 SNEGSKA (reference sequence). This CDR3 contains 11 residues. Here the CDR3 reads CSATLDRERFF. CDR3 in DNA: TGCAGTGCTACCCTAGACCGTGAGCGGTTCTTC.

V usage is TRBV7-9 and J usage is TRBJ2-5; 14 bases match TRBD2. This CDR3 contains 17 residues. V lost 5 bases to trimming and J lost 2 bases; unmatched junction nucleotides: 7. CDR1 and CDR2 (germline): SEHNR, FQNEAQ (reference sequence). Here the CDR3 DNA reads TGTGCCAGCAGCACGGGACTAGCGGGAGTATGGCAAGAGACCCAGTACTTC. This translates into CASSTGLAGVWQETQYF.

This clonotype was detected a few times. V and J are TRBV7-9 and TRBJ2-4; D is unresolved. CDR1 and CDR2 (germline): SEHNR, FQNEAQ (reference sequence). Trimming pared 6 bases from V and 6 bases from J, leaving 15 bases between. This CDR3 contains 14 residues. The CDR3 DNA reads TGTGCCAGCAGGCCCGGTCTGGGTGGAAACATTCAGTACTTC. This codes for CASRPGLGGNIQYF.

The gene calls are TRBV18 and TRBJ2-4; 7 nucleotides match TRBD1. CDR1 and CDR2 from the germline V gene are KGHSH and LQKENI. V dropped 1 base and J dropped 8; count of bases not matched to a gene: 5. The CDR3 contains 14 residues. The CDR3 sequence is CASSPRDSRHIQYF. CDR3 coding DNA: TGTGCCAGCTCACCACGGGACAGCCGACACATTCAGTACTTC.

CDR3 protein: CASRVKETQYF. For the CDR3, the DNA is TGTGCCAGCAGGGTTAAAGAGACCCAGTACTTC. The rearrangement links TRBV6-6 to TRBJ2-5; D remains unclear. The ends were cut back, 6 bases at V and 3 bases at J, with 5 bases in the middle. This CDR3 spans 11 amino acids. Per the germline V gene, CDR1 is MNHNY and CDR2 is SVGAGI (reference sequence).

The genes are TRBV10-3 and TRBJ1-4, with a tentative D call TRBD1 (6 bases). V lost 6 bases, J lost 8 bases, and 13 bases lay in between. Germline lookup yields CDR1 ENHRY and CDR2 SYGVKD. The CDR3 runs 13 residues. The CDR3 loop reads CAISGGVNEKLFF. CDR3 DNA sequence: TGTGCCATCAGCGGGGGCGTGAACGAAAAACTGTTTTTT.

This clonotype appeared once. J is TRBJ1-4 and V is TRBV5-4, with TRBD1 matching over 7 bases. V gave up 0 bases and J gave up 4 bases; unmatched junction bases: 3. Germline V gives CDR1 SGHNT, CDR2 YYREEE (reference sequence). The CDR3 covers 15 residues. The CDR3 DNA reads as TGTGCCAGCAGCTTGGGAGGGGGCGGTAATGAAAAACTGTTTTTT. Its translation is CASSLGGGGNEKLFF.

The CDR3 region is CASSSEPGELFF. CDR3 nucleotide sequence: TGTGCCAGCAGTTCGGAACCCGGGGAGCTGTTTTTT. The rearrangement links TRBV6-7 to TRBJ2-2; D is ambiguous. TRBV6-7 counts as an open reading frame of uncertain function. This CDR3 region has 12 residues. V dropped 4 bases and J dropped 6 bases, with 6 bases sitting between them.

This clonotype was recorded once. The V call is TRBV20-1, the J call TRBJ2-5; 8 positions match TRBD1. Trimming at V came to 6 bases and at J to 5 bases, leaving 8 bases not matched to a gene. CDR1 and CDR2 (germline): DFQATT, SNEGSKA (reference sequence). CDR3 length: 13 residues. This chain's CDR3 is CSANADRVETQYF. The CDR3, as DNA: TGCAGTGCCAACGCGGACAGGGTGGAGACCCAGTACTTC.

This clonotype has more than one count but fewer than ten. The chain links TRBV4-3 to TRBJ2-1; TRBD2 might be the D (5 bases). The CDR3 length is 15 residues. V was clipped by 1 base and J by 4 bases, with 11 bases between them. CDR1 and CDR2 (germline): LGHNA, YSLEER. The CDR3 nucleotides are TGCGCCAGCAGCCAAGGAGGGCCTAGTTACAATGAGCAGTTCTTC. Amino acid sequence: CASSQGGPSYNEQFF.

The rearrangement links TRBV7-3 to TRBJ2-3; no clear D gene. Germline loops: CDR1 SGHTA, CDR2 FQGTGA. CDR3 size: 14 residues. V lost 2 bases and J 2 bases, leaving 8 bases between the germline ends. This CDR3 reads CASSLSPATDTQYF. The CDR3 DNA reads TGTGCCAGCAGCTTATCCCCCGCCACAGATACGCAGTATTTT. Using reference TRBV7-3 and TRBJ2-3 for the parts outside the CDR3, the full variable domain is GAGVSQTPSNKVTEKGKYVELRCDPISGHTALYWYRQSLGQGPEFLIYFQGTGAADDSGLPNDRFFAVRPEGSVSTLKIQRTERGDSAVYLCASSLSPATDTQYFGPGTRLTVL.

This clonotype was counted ten times or more. V usage is TRBV20-1 and J usage is TRBJ2-5; D gene ambiguous. V was cut by 5 bases and J by 0 bases, with 10 bases left in between. Germline CDR1 DFQATT, CDR2 SNEGSKA (reference sequence). The CDR3 is made up of 13 amino acids. CDR3 protein: CSAGVNDQETQYF. CDR3 DNA sequence: TGCAGTGCTGGGGTGAATGACCAAGAGACCCAGTACTTC.

The gene calls are TRBV9 and TRBJ2-3; D possibly corresponds to TRBD2 (5 bases). The germline V gene encodes CDR1 SGDLS and CDR2 YYNGEE. The CDR3 loop spans 14 amino acids. V was trimmed by 0 bases and J by 5 bases, leaving 10 bases between them. The DNA for the CDR3 is TGTGCCAGCAGCGTAGTCGGGGTGGGAGATACGCAGTATTTT. It encodes CASSVVGVGDTQYF.

V and J are TRBV19 and TRBJ2-1; 9 bases are a match to TRBD2. The CDR3 contains 15 residues. Looked up from germline, CDR1 is LNHDA and CDR2 is SQIVND (reference sequence). V lost 11 bases, J lost 7 bases, and 15 bases stayed unmatched. The CDR3 reads CASRASGKGGNEQFF. The CDR3 nucleotides are TGTGCCTCTCGGGCTAGCGGGAAAGGTGGTAATGAGCAGTTCTTC. The variable domain in full, completed from reference TRBV19 and TRBJ2-1, reads DGGITQSPKYLFRKEGQNVTLSCEQNLNHDAMYWYRQDPGQGLRLIYYSQIVNDFQKGDIAEGYSVSREKKESFPLTVTSAQKNPTAFYLCASRASGKGGNEQFFGPGTRLTVL.

This clonotype showed up just a few times. The V and J genes are TRBV4-2 and TRBJ1-3, with D uncertain. Per the germline V gene, CDR1 is LGHNA and CDR2 is YNFKEQ. V lost 4 bases to trimming and J lost 5 bases, with 9 bases between them. This CDR3 is built from 13 residues. The CDR3 sequence is CASSRDTRNTIYF. DNA for the CDR3: TGTGCCAGCAGCCGCGATACCAGAAACACCATATATTTT.

This clonotype was counted a few times. V usage is TRBV28 and J usage is TRBJ2-5; D possibly corresponds to TRBD1 (6 bases). CDR1 MDHEN and CDR2 SYDVKM come from the germline V gene. V was shortened by 6 bases and J by 1 base, with 18 bases between the two germline ends. This CDR3 has 16 residues. The DNA for the CDR3 is TGTGCCAGCAGACTCCATCCTACAGGGTTCCAAGAGACCCAGTACTTC. As protein: CASRLHPTGFQETQYF.

This clonotype was observed a handful of times. The J gene is TRBJ2-4, the V gene TRBV20-1, with TRBD2 matching over 7 bases. The CDR3 covers 16 residues. The germline V gene encodes CDR1 DFQATT and CDR2 SNEGSKA (reference sequence). V was pared by 5 bases and J by 2 bases, with 12 bases of the junction left unmatched. The CDR3 region has the DNA TGCAGTGCTGTGCGGACTAGTGGTTCGACCAAAAACATTCAGTACTTC. This sequence encodes CSAVRTSGSTKNIQYF.

A few counts support this clonotype. The chain's CDR3 is CATGIPYNEQFF. CDR3 nucleotides: TGTGCCACCGGGATCCCTTACAATGAGCAGTTCTTC. The V and J genes are TRBV10-3 and TRBJ2-1; maybe TRBD2 (5 bases). The V gene's germline CDR1 is ENHRY and CDR2 SYGVKD. V was cut by 10 bases and J by 4 bases, with 11 bases left in between. The CDR3 contains 12 residues.

The chain carries TRBV24-1 and TRBJ2-2; perhaps TRBD1 as D (6 bases). Trimming left V 5 bases short and J 3 bases short, with 18 bases between. Germline CDR1 is KGHDR and CDR2 is SFDVKD. The CDR3 loop spans 17 amino acids. CDR3 sequence reads: CATSAIHRAWDTGELFF. The CDR3 DNA sequence: TGTGCCACCAGTGCCATCCACAGGGCCTGGGACACCGGGGAGCTGTTTTTT.

The genes are TRBV10-3 and TRBJ2-7; 7 bases agree with TRBD1. Per germline, CDR1 ENHRY and CDR2 SYGVKD. V dropped 7 bases and J dropped 3; count of bases not matched to a gene: 6. This CDR3 has 13 residues. CDR3 DNA sequence: TGTGCCATCACCGGGACAGACCGCTACGAGCAGTACTTC. This codes for CAITGTDRYEQYF.